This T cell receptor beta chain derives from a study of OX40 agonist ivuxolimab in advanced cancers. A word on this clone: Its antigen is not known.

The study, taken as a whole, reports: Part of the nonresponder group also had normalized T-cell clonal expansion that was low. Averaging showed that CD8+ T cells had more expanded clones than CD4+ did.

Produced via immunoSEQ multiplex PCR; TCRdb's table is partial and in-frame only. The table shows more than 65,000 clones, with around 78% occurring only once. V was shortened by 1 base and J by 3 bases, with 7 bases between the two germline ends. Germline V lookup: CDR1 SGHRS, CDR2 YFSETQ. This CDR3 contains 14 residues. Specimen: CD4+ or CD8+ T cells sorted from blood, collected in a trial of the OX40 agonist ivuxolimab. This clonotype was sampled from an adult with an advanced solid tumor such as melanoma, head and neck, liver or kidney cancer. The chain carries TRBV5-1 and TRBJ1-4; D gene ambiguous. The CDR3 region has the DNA TGCGCCAGCAGCTTGAACGACCCTAATGAAAAACTGTTTTTT. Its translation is CASSLNDPNEKLFF.